Listed below are T cell receptor beta chains from one sample, sequenced in a study of T cell repertoires in cytomegalovirus infection. Each CDR3 protein gets one entry after TCRdb re-called the reads with MiXCR. The table records around 180,000 distinct CDR3 sequences, roughly 27% of them present only once. Sequencing was carried out using PBMCs. The receptors derive from a human donor in good health (CMV status not recorded). Some clones in this sample may be carry-over from other donors' samples. The CDR3 runs from the conserved cysteine through the conserved F or W. D genes are given only for firm matches. The size entry is marked missing in some rows and otherwise reads once, few, many or a size class.

few	NA	TRBJ1-4	TRBV4-2	CASSQDQLELNEKLFF	TGTGCCAGCAGCCAAGACCAACTCGAGCTCAATGAAAAACTGTTTTTT
few	TRBD1	TRBJ2-7	TRBV19	CASGQGDGSSYEQYF	TGTGCCAGTGGACAGGGGGATGGGAGCTCCTACGAGCAGTACTTC
NA	NA	TRBJ1-3	TRBV6-1	CASRRDGGRGNTIYF	TGTGCCAGCAGACGGGACGGTGGACGGGGAAACACCATATATTTT
many	NA	TRBJ1-4	TRBV7-2	CASTPGTGTEKLFF	TGTGCCAGCACCCCCGGCACAGGGACTGAAAAACTGTTTTTT
few	NA	TRBJ1-2	TRBV4-1	CASSQVRGHLGYTF	TGCGCCAGCAGCCAAGTCAGAGGGCACCTAGGCTACACCTTC
few	NA	TRBJ2-3	TRBV20-1	CSASGGPDTQYF	TGCAGTGCTAGCGGGGGGCCAGATACGCAGTATTTT
once	NA	TRBJ2-7	TRBV29-1	CSVDQNYEQYF	TGCAGCGTTGATCAAAACTACGAGCAGTACTTC
NA	NA	TRBJ2-3	TRBV6-2/TRBV6-3	CASRLDGRTDTQYF	TGTGCCAGCAGGTTGGACGGTCGCACAGATACGCAGTATTTT
NA	NA	TRBJ1-4	TRBV7-9	CASSREGATNEKLFF	TGTGCCAGCAGCCGGGAGGGGGCAACTAATGAAAAACTGTTTTTT
NA	NA	TRBJ1-6	TRBV7-2	CASSPISSSYNSPLHF	TGTGCCAGCAGTCCGATCTCCAGCTCCTATAATTCACCCCTCCACTTT
few	NA	TRBJ1-2	TRBV7-2	CASSDRQAPYGYTF	TGTGCCAGCAGCGACCGACAGGCTCCCTATGGCTACACCTTC
NA	TRBD1	TRBJ1-6	TRBV4-3	CASSRTAGGGQGSYNSPLHF	TGCGCCAGCAGCCGTACCGCCGGGGGTGGACAGGGGTCCTATAATTCACCCCTCCACTTT
many	TRBD1	TRBJ1-6	TRBV7-2	CASSLAGGRGEYNSPLHF	TGTGCCAGCAGCTTAGCGGGGGGCAGGGGGGAATATAATTCACCCCTCCACTTT
many	NA	TRBJ1-1	TRBV7-2	CASSRDTLNTEAFF	TGTGCCAGCAGCCGGGACACCTTGAACACTGAAGCTTTCTTT
many	NA	TRBJ2-3	TRBV2	CASSEATTDTQYF	TGTGCCAGCAGTGAAGCGACCACAGATACGCAGTATTTT
NA	NA	TRBJ2-3	TRBV2	CASDTFTDTQYF	TGTGCCAGCGATACCTTCACAGATACGCAGTATTTT
few	NA	TRBJ2-2	TRBV7-2	CASSSGLAGELFF	TGTGCCAGCAGCTCGGGCCTGGCCGGGGAGCTGTTTTTT
NA	NA	TRBJ1-5	TRBV12-3/TRBV12-4	CASSFVGDQPQHF	TGTGCCAGCAGTTTCGTTGGGGACCAGCCCCAGCATTTT
NA	NA	TRBJ1-5	TRBV29-1	CSVEGGPNQPQHF	TGCAGCGTTGAGGGGGGCCCTAATCAGCCCCAGCATTTT
few	TRBD1	TRBJ2-7	TRBV20-1	CSAQTGTYEQYF	TGCAGTGCTCAGACAGGGACCTACGAGCAGTACTTC
few	NA	TRBJ1-4	TRBV10-3	CAISDRFATNEKLFF	TGTGCCATCAGTGACAGGTTTGCAACTAATGAAAAACTGTTTTTT
NA	TRBD1	TRBJ2-7	TRBV28	CASSFDRVSYEQYF	TGTGCCAGCAGTTTCGACAGGGTCTCCTACGAGCAGTACTTC
few	TRBD2	TRBJ2-1	TRBV19	CASRSGLAGGLKNEQFF	TGTGCCAGTAGATCCGGACTAGCGGGGGGGCTAAAGAATGAGCAGTTCTTC
NA	NA	TRBJ2-7	TRBV18	CASHPDGAYEQYF	TGTGCCAGTCACCCTGACGGAGCCTACGAGCAGTACTTC
NA	TRBD2	TRBJ2-3	TRBV29-1	CSDSSSGGLGSTDTQYF	TGCAGCGACTCGAGTAGCGGGGGGTTGGGGAGCACAGATACGCAGTATTTT
many	NA	TRBJ2-3	TRBV7-6	CASSPRQGADTQYF	TGTGCCAGCAGCCCCCGGCAGGGCGCAGATACGCAGTATTTT
NA	TRBD2	TRBJ2-7	TRBV3-1	CASSQAAGGSYEQYF	TGTGCCAGCAGCCAAGCAGCGGGAGGCTCCTACGAGCAGTACTTC
many	TRBD1	TRBJ1-6	TRBV7-2	CASSLGVPGQIPREAVHNSPLHF	TGTGCCAGCAGCTTAGGGGTACCGGGACAGATACCAAGGGAGGCAGTTCATAATTCACCCCTCCACTTT
many	NA	TRBJ2-3	TRBV7-2	CATVERHTDTQYF	TGTGCCACCGTGGAGCGACACACAGATACGCAGTATTTT
many	NA	TRBJ1-3	TRBV2	CASRLGQTSGNTIYF	TGTGCCAGCAGATTAGGACAGACCTCTGGAAACACCATATATTTT
NA	TRBD1	TRBJ1-2	TRBV20-1	CSGGQVYTF	TGCAGTGGCGGACAGGTGTACACCTTC
NA	TRBD1	TRBJ2-1	TRBV12-3/TRBV12-4	CASSRQGNSYNEQFF	TGTGCCAGCAGCCGACAGGGGAACTCCTACAATGAGCAGTTCTTC
NA	TRBD1	TRBJ1-2	TRBV12-3/TRBV12-4	CASTHSYRGSYGYTF	TGTGCCAGCACCCATTCTTACAGGGGCAGCTATGGCTACACCTTC
NA	NA	TRBJ1-3	TRBV6-1	CASSPNRGGYGNTIYF	TGTGCCAGCAGCCCAAACCGCGGAGGTTATGGAAACACCATATATTTT